Listed here are 18 T cell receptor beta chains from one sample, sequenced in a study of identical twins. TCRdb ran MiXCR on the 5' RACE reads and lists one entry per CDR3 protein. The table lists around 480,000 distinct CDR3 sequences, approximately 15% of them singletons. The same data also contributed to another study, on yellow fever vaccine responses in identical twins.

Material: CD4+ T cells sorted from blood. The receptors shown here come from a woman younger than 35 in good health.

This clonotype was found many times. The V gene is TRBV5-1, the J gene TRBJ2-7; TRBD1 matches 11 bases. The CDR3 is 15 residues long. Germline CDR1 reads SGHRS; CDR2 reads YFSETQ. V trimming: 4 bases; J trimming: 1 base; junction bases outside the gene matches: 4. In nucleotides, the CDR3 is TGCGCCAGCAGCCTGGGACAGGGGGTGTCCTACGAGCAGTACTTC. Translating gives CASSLGQGVSYEQYF.

This clonotype was seen a few times. This chain joins TRBV5-1 and TRBJ2-5, with D hard to call. Germline V lookup: CDR1 SGHRS, CDR2 YFSETQ. Trimming removed 1 base at V and 4 bases at J, with 11 bases between. This CDR3 is 14 amino acids long. The CDR3 is CASSLIAGSETQYF. In nucleotides, the CDR3 is TGCGCCAGCAGCTTGATTGCCGGGTCAGAGACCCAGTACTTC.

The chain joins TRBV6-1 to TRBJ1-6; D is perhaps TRBD1 (6 bases). This CDR3 has 14 amino acids. V lost 5 bases and J 6 bases, leaving 11 bases between the germline ends. Germline V CDR1 and CDR2: MNHNS, SASEGT. The CDR3 DNA is TGTGCCAGCAGTCGGGACAAAACTAATTCACCCCTCCACTTT. It is translated as CASSRDKTNSPLHF.

In this sample, this clonotype turned up a few times. The chain joins TRBV4-1 to TRBJ2-1, with TRBD2 identical over 10 bases. Germline V gene data show CDR1 as MGHRA and CDR2 as YSYEKL. The CDR3 has 16 residues. Trimming cost V 4 bases and J 2 bases; bases outside gene matches: 5. CDR3 nucleotides: TGCGCCAGCAGCCGGTCAGGACTAGCGGCCTACAATGAGCAGTTCTTC. Protein sequence: CASSRSGLAAYNEQFF.

V and J are TRBV27 and TRBJ2-7; a weak D match, TRBD1 (6 bases). V was shortened by 5 bases and J by 0 bases, with 11 bases between the two germline ends. The CDR3 runs 14 residues. The germline CDR1 and CDR2 sequences are MNHEY and SMNVEV (reference sequence). CDR3 region: CASSIRDTSYEQYF. CDR3 in DNA: TGTGCCAGCAGTATACGGGACACCTCCTACGAGCAGTACTTC.

The gene calls are TRBV11-2 and TRBJ2-3; TRBD2 agrees at 8 bases. Unmatched junction bases numbered 12, after V lost 2 bases and J lost 2 bases. Germline values: CDR1 SGHAT, CDR2 FQNNGV. This CDR3 contains 18 residues. The CDR3 DNA reads as TGTGCCAGCAGCTTAAGGGGCGGGGGGCCAGGTACCACAGATACGCAGTATTTT. The encoded protein is CASSLRGGGPGTTDTQYF.

This clonotype was detected a few times. This chain links TRBV9 with TRBJ2-3, with D possibly TRBD2 on 5 matching bases. V lost 4 bases, J lost 2 bases, and 17 bases lay in between. The CDR3 loop spans 16 amino acids. CDR1 is SGDLS and CDR2 is YYNGEE in the germline V gene. The CDR3 here is CASSSSVSLYTDTQYF. In nucleotides, the CDR3 is TGTGCCAGCAGCAGTAGCGTTTCGCTTTACACAGATACGCAGTATTTT.

The V gene is TRBV5-1, the J gene TRBJ2-2; 7 bases line up with TRBD2. CDR1 is SGHRS, CDR2 YFSETQ, per germline. The trim removed 2 bases at V and 4 bases at J, leaving 5 bases unmatched. The CDR3 is 15 residues long. The CDR3 nucleotides are TGCGCCAGCAGCTTAGGCGGGAGCTCCACCGGGGAGCTGTTTTTT. Protein: CASSLGGSSTGELFF. Drawing the rest from reference TRBV5-1 and TRBJ2-2, the complete variable domain is KAGVTQTPRYLIKTRGQQVTLSCSPISGHRSVSWYQQTPGQGLQFLFEYFSETQRNKGNFPGRFSGRQFSNSRSEMNVSTLELGDSALYLCASSLGGSSTGELFFGEGSRLTVL.

This clonotype was counted at least ten times. The chain employs TRBV20-1 and TRBJ2-5, with no clear D. The V gene's germline CDR1 is DFQATT and CDR2 SNEGSKA (reference sequence). This CDR3 is built from 12 residues. V lost 3 bases to trimming and J lost 5 bases, with 10 bases between them. This chain's CDR3 is CSASWAQETQYF. For the CDR3, the DNA is TGCAGTGCTAGCTGGGCCCAGGAGACCCAGTACTTC.

The chain employs TRBV12-3 or TRBV12-4 and TRBJ2-5; no clear D gene. CDR3 length: 13 amino acids. V was trimmed by 3 bases and J by 3 bases, leaving 8 bases between them. In DNA, the CDR3 is TGTGCCAGCAGTTTCCGACTTAAAGAGACCCAGTACTTC. Its protein is CASSFRLKETQYF.

The chain joins TRBV2 to TRBJ2-7; TRBD1 might be the D (5 bases). Germline loops: CDR1 SNHLY, CDR2 FYNNEI. The CDR3 totals 14 residues. The V end lost 5 bases, the J end lost 1 base, and 12 bases lay between the germline ends. Here the CDR3 DNA reads TGTGCCAGCAGTCCGACAGAATTATCCTACGAGCAGTACTTC. Translated: CASSPTELSYEQYF.

The genes are TRBV11-2 and TRBJ1-1, with TRBD1 identical over 7 bases. CDR3 length: 14 residues. V dropped 4 bases and J dropped 9; count of bases not matched to a gene: 11. Germline CDR1 and CDR2: SGHAT and FQNNGV. CDR3 in amino acids: CASSSNPTGQKAFF. The CDR3 nucleotides are TGTGCCAGCAGCTCCAACCCTACGGGACAGAAAGCTTTCTTT. Supplemented by reference TRBV11-2 and TRBJ1-1, the full variable domain reads EAGVAQSPRYKIIEKRQSVAFWCNPISGHATLYWYQQILGQGPKLLIQFQNNGVVDDSQLPKDRFSAERLKGVDSTLKIQPAKLEDSAVYLCASSSNPTGQKAFFGQGTRLTVV.

The chain is built from TRBV7-2 and TRBJ2-3, with TRBD2 matching over 12 bases. The CDR3 sequence is 15 residues long. Losses at the gene ends were 5 bases for V and 6 bases for J; bases not matched to a gene: 6. CDR1 and CDR2 (germline): SGHTA, FQGNSA. CDR3 in DNA: TGTGCCAGCAGCCCTAGCGGGAGGGAGAAGGATACGCAGTATTTT. Translation gives CASSPSGREKDTQYF.

The V gene is TRBV7-8, the J gene TRBJ2-2, with D unclear. The CDR3 contains 14 residues. Per germline, CDR1 SGHVS and CDR2 FQNEAQ. Between the trimmed V and J ends, which lost 0 bases and 3 bases, there was a span of 5 bases. The CDR3 nucleotides are TGTGCCAGCAGCTTAGCGTGGTACACCGGGGAGCTGTTTTTT. It codes for CASSLAWYTGELFF. Variable domain in full (rest from reference TRBV7-8 and TRBJ2-2): GAGVSQSPRYKVAKRGQDVALRCDPISGHVSLFWYQQALGQGPEFLTYFQNEAQLDKSGLPSDRFFAERPEGSVSTLKIQRTQQEDSAVYLCASSLAWYTGELFFGEGSRLTVL.

This clonotype was detected only a few times. The genes are TRBV27 and TRBJ2-1; possibly TRBD1 for D (6 bases). V was pared by 1 base and J by 2 bases, with 15 bases between. Per germline, CDR1 MNHEY and CDR2 SMNVEV (reference sequence). The CDR3 length is 17 residues. In DNA form, the CDR3 reads TGTGCCAGCAGTTTATTTCGGACAGCCCTCCCCTACAATGAGCAGTTCTTC. It specifies CASSLFRTALPYNEQFF.

The chain couples TRBV5-1 to TRBJ2-2; no clear D gene. This CDR3 contains 14 residues. Germline assignment: CDR1 SGHRS and CDR2 YFSETQ. V gave up 0 bases and J gave up 6 bases, with 9 bases separating them. CDR3 nucleotides: TGCGCCAGCAGCTTGGAAGGGATGGCCGGGGAGCTGTTTTTT. Translation gives CASSLEGMAGELFF.

This clonotype showed up many times. V usage is TRBV29-1 and J usage is TRBJ2-2; D is perhaps TRBD2 (6 bases). Per germline, CDR1 SQVTM and CDR2 ANQGSEA. The CDR3 runs 14 residues. V lost 0 bases and J 6 bases, leaving 11 bases between the germline ends. The CDR3 reads CSVEEQEGSGELFF. In nucleotides, the CDR3 is TGCAGCGTTGAAGAACAGGAGGGTTCCGGGGAGCTGTTTTTT.

The rearrangement uses TRBV5-6 and TRBJ2-7; D unresolved. The CDR3 contains 13 residues. V shed 0 bases and J shed 3 bases, with 7 bases lying between them. Germline loops: CDR1 SGHDT, CDR2 YYEEEE. The DNA of the CDR3 is TGTGCCAGCAGCTTGGCCAACCTCTACGAGCAGTACTTC. It specifies CASSLANLYEQYF.